This entry is about one T cell receptor (beta chain). Its antigen is undetermined. A much more abundant neighbour one base away suggests this may be a read error. TRB rearrangements were amplified by multiplex PCR with BIOMED2 TRB-A/B primers. TCRdb analysed the multiplex PCR reads with MiXCR anew, one entry per CDR3 protein. The sample carries 4,000 to 4,500 distinct CDR3 sequences, about 25% recorded once. The data are from a study of T and B cells in COVID-19 patients. Across the study: Blood was sampled from COVID-19 patients who were either actively infected or recovered. The recovered cohort's median age was about 36 years, versus 65 to 80 years in active infection. Study results and limitations: Blood from mildly ill patients while symptomatic, and early samples from severe cases, were scarce. At recovery TRB diversity and richness exceeded healthy donors, after highly clonal active COVID-19 repertoires.

Blood genomic DNA input for TRB amplification was roughly 230-550 ng. The CDR3 contains 16 residues. V lost 5 bases, J lost 7 bases, and 11 bases stayed unmatched. This rearrangement joins TRBV12-3 or TRBV12-4 to TRBJ2-1; 10 positions match TRBD2. This receptor was obtained from a human donor with active COVID-19. The sequenced material came from blood. In DNA, the CDR3 is TGTGCCAGCAGTCCCCTAGCGGGAGTGGGATTTAATGAGCAGTTCTTC. Translation gives CASSPLAGVGFNEQFF.